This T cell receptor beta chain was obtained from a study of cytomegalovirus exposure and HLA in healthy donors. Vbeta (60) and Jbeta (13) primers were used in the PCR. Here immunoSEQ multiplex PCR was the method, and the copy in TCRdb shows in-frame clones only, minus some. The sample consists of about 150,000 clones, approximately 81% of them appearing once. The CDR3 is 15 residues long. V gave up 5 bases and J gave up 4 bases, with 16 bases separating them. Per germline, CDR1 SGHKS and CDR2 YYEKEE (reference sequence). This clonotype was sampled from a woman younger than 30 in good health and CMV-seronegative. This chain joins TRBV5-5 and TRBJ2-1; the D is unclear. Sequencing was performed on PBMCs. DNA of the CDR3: TGTGCCAGCAGGCCACGCGGCGGAAGTTACAATGAGCAGTTCTTC. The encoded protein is CASRPRGGSYNEQFF.